The present TCR beta chain was sequenced within a study of T-cell reconstitution after alpha-beta-depleted transplantation in children. The V segment lost 4 bases and the J segment 7 bases; nucleotides outside the gene matches: 7. The germline V gene encodes CDR1 SGHTA and CDR2 FQGNSA. The CDR3 sequence is 15 residues long. During its preparation, the TCRbeta library received unique molecular identifiers. Using its own MiXCR run on the PCR reads, TCRdb lists one record per CDR3 protein. The sample has hundreds of thousands of distinct CDR3 sequences, about 16% seen once. The specimen comprised PBMCs from the stem cell graft donor, sampled from the stem cell graft. The chain combines TRBV7-2 with TRBJ2-1; 10 positions match TRBD2. This sequence was found in a human donor who donated a stem cell graft to a child with acute lymphoblastic leukemia. DNA of the CDR3: TGTGCCAGCAGCTCCCTAGCGGGAGTTTGGAATGAGCAGTTCTTC. This codes for CASSSLAGVWNEQFF.